Described below is a single TCR beta chain sequence and its context. This record belongs to a study of PD-L1 blockade in urothelial cancer. At the level of the study: Patients, treated from 2014 onward, received atezolizumab 1,200 mg intravenously every 3 weeks. The analyses of blood took place 3 weeks (second dose) and 6 weeks after treatment start.

Specified time point: pretreatment peripheral blood. Samples were collected from each patient before treatment and during treatment. Each patient gave between 1 and 8 of them in total. Only in-frame clones appear in the TCRdb table, and some are missing; sequencing was by immunoSEQ multiplex PCR. The sample consists of tens of thousands of clones, 81% of them appearing once. The sequences come from PBMCs, collected around atezolizumab (anti-PD-L1) treatment. The source of this sequence is a man between 65 and 80 years old with urothelial cancer.

CDR3 region: CSVAPTGWDTEAFF. The CDR3 nucleotides read TGCAGCGTTGCCCCGACAGGGTGGGACACTGAAGCTTTCTTT. The chain joins TRBV29-1 to TRBJ1-1; 7 bases align to TRBD1. Germline V lookup: CDR1 SQVTM, CDR2 ANQGSEA. There are 14 residues in the CDR3. With 4 bases clipped from V and 3 bases from J, the junction kept 8 bases outside the gene matches.